The following is a T cell receptor beta chain sequence with its context. The clone's antigen remains unknown. Base qualities are not at hand, and no much larger clone is one base apart. A distance of 17 bases separates the germline ends of V and J, which lose 7 bases and 5 bases respectively. The germline V gene (reference sequence) provides CDR1 LNHDA and CDR2 SQIVND. Spanning cysteine to phenylalanine, the CDR3 consists of 15 amino acids. The only DNA kept is the CDR3, 45 bases in frame from the first base. This specimen belongs to a study of OX40 agonist ivuxolimab in advanced cancers. A note on the overall study: Ivuxolimab was an agonistic, fully human IgG2 monoclonal antibody directed against OX40 (CD134), a costimulatory receptor. The point of sequencing TCRbeta in the periphery was to test whether ivuxolimab changed TCR sequence diversity and drove clonal T-cell expansion. Prior anti-PD-1, anti-PD-L1 or anti-CTLA-4 therapy was permitted, and checkpoint inhibitors had been received by about 44% of dose-escalation patients. Three dose-escalation patients achieved partial responses, one with hepatocellular carcinoma and two with cutaneous melanoma. The dose-escalation cohort was roughly 80% male with a mean age of around 64 years, ranging from about 23 to 85. Intravenous ivuxolimab was administered to patients every 2 weeks at six dose levels: 0.01, 0.1, 0.3, 1.5, 3 and 10 mg/kg. The paper reports the monotherapy dose-escalation portion (N ≈ 52 patients) of the phase I ivuxolimab trial. Among the roughly 52 dose-escalation patients, approximately 20 had hepatocellular carcinoma, 15 or so melanoma, 9 renal cell carcinoma and 9 head and neck cancer. Overall study outcomes, separate from this receptor: The antigen specificity of the peripheral T cells that underwent clonal expansion was not determined. Low levels of normalized T-cell clonal expansion were also seen in some nonresponding patients. After ivuxolimab, expanded clones were on average more numerous among CD8+ T cells than among CD4+ T cells. Partial responders in the 0.1-3.0 mg/kg groups had among the lowest normalized peripheral clonal expansion, especially among CD8+ T cells. At doses from 0.1 to 3.0 mg/kg, clonal expansion was seen in both CD4+ and CD8+ blood T cells between baseline and week 6.

For sequencing of the TCRbeta CDR3 region, genomic DNA was extracted from the sorted cells. TCRbeta CDR3 regions were sequenced using the immunoSEQ Assay. Drawn from immuneACCESS, this table holds only the in-frame rearrangements with V and J called that TCRdb kept. Clones are partly lost; checked studies trace under half to an unresolved V gene and leave the rest unexplained. Counted in this sample were 100,000 to 130,000 clones; approximately 90% of them appeared once. Of the sample, over 0.6% falls within the top ten clones. The trial excluded patients who had a history of autoimmune disease or were on systemic immunosuppression. Peripheral blood for TCR sequencing was drawn from every dose cohort at baseline, at cycle 4 day 1 and at cycle 7 day 1. Samples came from an open-label, multicenter, first-in-human phase I dose-escalation trial of ivuxolimab. Adults with locally advanced or metastatic melanoma, renal cell carcinoma, hepatocellular carcinoma or head and neck squamous cell carcinoma were enrolled in the trial. Before TCR sequencing, CD4+ T cells and CD8+ T cells from peripheral blood were sorted into separate populations.

This clonotype originated in an adult with an advanced solid tumor such as melanoma, head and neck, liver or kidney cancer. The source material was CD4+ or CD8+ T cells sorted from blood, sampled in a trial of the OX40 agonist ivuxolimab. The rearranged chain carries TRBV19 and TRBJ2-2; TRBD1 could be the D gene, as 6 bases match. The base sequence is TGTGCCAGTAATCCCCAGGGGCGAAGAACCGGGGAGCTGTTTTTT. Its coded protein is CASNPQGRRTGELFF.